A single sample gave rise to the 2 T cell receptor beta chains below, sequenced in a study of shared clonotypes between healthy human individuals. Sequenced by immunoSEQ multiplex PCR; TCRdb stores in-frame clones only, minus some. The table includes a few hundred thousand clones, about 96% detected once. The sequenced sample consisted of naive CD4+ T cells sorted from blood. Subset defined: CD45RA+ positively selected. These receptors all come from a woman in her 30s in good health.

The gene calls are TRBV6-1 and TRBJ1-2; 7 bases agree with TRBD1. From germline, CDR1 is MNHNS and CDR2 SASEGT. V trimming: 0 bases; J trimming: 8 bases; junction bases outside the gene matches: 9. The CDR3 extends over 15 amino acids. The CDR3 loop is CASSEAQGDYLGYTF. The CDR3 DNA sequence: TGTGCCAGCAGTGAAGCCCAGGGGGACTATTTAGGCTACACCTTC.

The rearrangement links TRBV2 to TRBJ1-1; TRBD1 might be the D (6 bases). This CDR3 is built from 17 residues. V was shortened by 2 bases and J by 6 bases, with 22 bases between the two germline ends. Germline V CDR1 and CDR2: SNHLY, FYNNEI. CDR3: CASSERVGGRFSAEAFF. As DNA, the CDR3 is TGTGCCAGCAGTGAACGGGTAGGGGGTAGGTTTTCCGCTGAAGCTTTCTTT. The full variable domain, with the rest looked up from reference TRBV2 and TRBJ1-1, is EPEVTQTPSHQVTQMGQEVILRCVPISNHLYFYWYRQILGQKVEFLVSFYNNEISEKSEIFDDQFSVERPDGSNFTLKIRSTKLEDSAMYFCASSERVGGRFSAEAFFGQGTRLTVV.